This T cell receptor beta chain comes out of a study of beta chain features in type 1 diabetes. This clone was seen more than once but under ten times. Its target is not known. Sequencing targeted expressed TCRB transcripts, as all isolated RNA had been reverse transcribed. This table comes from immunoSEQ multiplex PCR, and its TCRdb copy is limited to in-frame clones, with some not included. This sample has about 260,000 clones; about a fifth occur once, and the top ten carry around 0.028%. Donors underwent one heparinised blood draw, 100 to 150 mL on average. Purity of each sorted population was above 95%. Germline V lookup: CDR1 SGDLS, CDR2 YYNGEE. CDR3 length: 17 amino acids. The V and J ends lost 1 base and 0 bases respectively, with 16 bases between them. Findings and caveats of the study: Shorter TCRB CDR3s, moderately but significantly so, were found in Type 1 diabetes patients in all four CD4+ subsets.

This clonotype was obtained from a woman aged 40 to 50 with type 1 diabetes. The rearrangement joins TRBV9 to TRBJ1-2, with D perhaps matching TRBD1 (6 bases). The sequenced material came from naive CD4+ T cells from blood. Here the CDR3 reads CASSVSGQYLSNYGYTF. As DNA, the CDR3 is TGTGCCAGCAGCGTATCCGGACAGTACTTATCTAACTATGGCTACACCTTC.